What follows are 24 T cell receptor beta chains derived from one specimen sequenced in a study of blood T cell dynamics during melanoma immunotherapy (dated by TCRdb to about 2020). In the paper's terms, the time point label means: week 3, after first cycle of checkpoint inhibitor. To prepare the library, the immunoSEQ multiplex PCR assay was applied. The table was pulled from immuneACCESS by TCRdb, which kept in-frame rearrangements only. Such tables lose some clones; where checked, under half of the loss comes from unresolved V genes, and the rest has no known cause. The sample table holds more than 15,000 clones, of which nearly 90% were seen once. The ten most abundant clones make up over 6% of the sample. Source: blood, taken from a patient treated with checkpoint blockade. The receptor set was obtained from a human donor with melanoma.

The chain combines TRBV5-5 with TRBJ2-3; D is unclear. Per germline, CDR1 SGHKS and CDR2 YYEKEE (reference sequence). The CDR3 length is 16 residues. Trimming left V 0 bases short and J 2 bases short, with 13 bases between. The CDR3 spells CASSLGLGLDTDTQYF. The CDR3 DNA follows: TGTGCCAGCAGCTTGGGTCTTGGGCTTGACACAGATACGCAGTATTTT.

The chain couples TRBV7-3 to TRBJ2-3; D gene uncertain. CDR3 length: 13 amino acids. Trimming removed 5 bases at V and 6 bases at J, with 12 bases between. Germline V lookup: CDR1 SGHTA, CDR2 FQGTGA. The CDR3: CASSMDGRDTQYF. The CDR3 nucleotides read TGTGCCAGCAGCATGGACGGTAGGGATACGCAGTATTTT. The complete variable domain, with remaining parts taken from reference TRBV7-3 and TRBJ2-3, reads GAGVSQTPSNKVTEKGKYVELRCDPISGHTALYWYRQSLGQGPEFLIYFQGTGAADDSGLPNDRFFAVRPEGSVSTLKIQRTERGDSAVYLCASSMDGRDTQYFGPGTRLTVL.

The genes are TRBV6-6 and TRBJ2-3; 7 bases are a match to TRBD1. This CDR3 is 14 amino acids long. J gave up 1 base and V 6 bases, and 4 bases lay outside the gene matches. In germline, CDR1 is MNHNY, CDR2 SVGAGI (reference sequence). CDR3: CASRTGLGTDTQYF. The CDR3 bases are TGTGCCAGCAGGACAGGGTTGGGCACAGATACGCAGTATTTT.

The chain uses TRBV19 and TRBJ2-1; perhaps TRBD2 as D (6 bases). Per germline, CDR1 LNHDA and CDR2 SQIVND (reference sequence). The CDR3 extends over 13 amino acids. Trimming left V 6 bases short and J 6 bases short, with 12 bases between. The CDR3 loop reads CASRRLGSNEQFF. The CDR3 nucleotides read TGTGCCAGTAGGAGACTAGGATCCAATGAGCAGTTCTTC.

This clone was seen only a few times. The chain is built from TRBV7-2 and TRBJ1-5, with a tentative D call TRBD1 (6 bases). Germline V gene data show CDR1 as SGHTA and CDR2 as FQGNSA. The germline V and J ends were trimmed by 5 bases and 7 bases, with 12 bases remaining between them. The CDR3 is 13 amino acids. In nucleotides, the CDR3 is TGTGCCAGCAGCCTTAGACAGGACCAGCCCCAGCATTTT. Protein product: CASSLRQDQPQHF.

The rearrangement uses TRBV10-3 and TRBJ2-7; TRBD1 matches 7 bases. The CDR3 consists of 14 residues. J was trimmed by 4 bases and V by 6 bases; bases with no gene match: 9. Germline V lookup: CDR1 ENHRY, CDR2 SYGVKD. CDR3 DNA sequence: TGTGCCATCAGGACGGGACAGTTAGGTTACGAGCAGTACTTC. Translation: CAIRTGQLGYEQYF.

J is TRBJ1-3 and V is TRBV11-2; D not resolved. Germline loops: CDR1 SGHAT, CDR2 FQNNGV. This CDR3 contains 16 residues. Trimming shortened V by 6 bases and J by 0 bases, and 15 bases separated the two germline ends. CDR3 loop: CASSPNAGLSGNTIYF. CDR3 nucleotide sequence: TGTGCCAGCAGTCCAAACGCAGGTCTCTCTGGAAACACCATATATTTT.

The chain links TRBV4-2 to TRBJ2-1, with D hard to call. Germline-derived CDR1 and CDR2 are LGHNA and YNFKEQ. V dropped 4 bases and J dropped 6 bases, with 10 bases sitting between them. This CDR3 has 13 residues. CDR3 sequence (DNA): TGTGCCAGCAGCCCCCTTAGCCGCAATGAGCAGTTCTTC. Protein product: CASSPLSRNEQFF.

The V and J genes are TRBV10-3 and TRBJ2-1; a weak D match, TRBD1 (5 bases). Germline V gives CDR1 ENHRY, CDR2 SYGVKD. V lost 5 bases and J 5 bases, leaving 10 bases between the germline ends. This CDR3 contains 13 residues. CDR3: CAISTIQDNEQFF. CDR3 bases: TGTGCCATCAGTACGATACAGGACAATGAGCAGTTCTTC.

The CDR3 DNA follows: TGCGCCTCCCGGACTAGCACCGGCTCCTACGAGCAGTACTTC. It translates to CASRTSTGSYEQYF. This chain uses TRBV5-1 with TRBJ2-7, with 8 positions matching TRBD2. Germline V CDR1 and CDR2: SGHRS, YFSETQ. The CDR3 spans 14 residues. Losses at the gene ends were 10 bases for V and 0 bases for J; bases not matched to a gene: 9.

This chain uses TRBV6-4 with TRBJ2-1; 13 bases fit TRBD2. This CDR3 has 14 amino acids. Trimming cost V 7 bases and J 7 bases; bases outside gene matches: 4. Germline V lookup: CDR1 MRHNA, CDR2 SNTAGT. Written as DNA, the CDR3 is TGTGCCAGCAAACCGGGACTAGCGGGAAATGAGCAGTTCTTC. Residues: CASKPGLAGNEQFF.

This clone appeared a single time. V gene TRBV28 combines with J gene TRBJ2-7; 7 nucleotides line up with TRBD1. V was clipped by 2 bases and J by 2 bases; unmatched bases: 18. This CDR3 has 19 amino acids. Germline V gene lookup returns CDR1 MDHEN and CDR2 SYDVKM. The CDR3 protein is CASSLRTAYRGRGTYEQYF. DNA of the CDR3: TGTGCCAGCAGTTTACGGACCGCCTACAGGGGAAGGGGCACCTACGAGCAGTACTTC.

This chain links TRBV19 with TRBJ2-1; the D call may be TRBD1 or TRBD2 (5 bases each). Germline lookup yields CDR1 LNHDA and CDR2 SQIVND (reference sequence). The CDR3 has 15 amino acids. Between the trimmed V and J ends, which lost 7 bases and 5 bases, there was a span of 18 bases. The CDR3 DNA reads TGTGCCAGTAACCCGGGACGAAAAACTCACAATGAGCAGTTCTTC. This encodes CASNPGRKTHNEQFF.

The V and J genes are TRBV5-1 and TRBJ2-3; no firm D call. Germline CDR1 is SGHRS and CDR2 is YFSETQ. This CDR3 region has 15 residues. With 4 bases removed from V and 0 bases from J, the gap between germline ends came to 12 bases. This CDR3 reads CASSADLVSTDTQYF. In nucleotides, the CDR3 is TGCGCCAGCAGCGCGGACCTAGTTAGCACAGATACGCAGTATTTT.

This sequence joins TRBV10-3 and TRBJ2-1, with a weak D call TRBD2 (6 bases). CDR3 size: 15 residues. V lost 4 bases to trimming and J lost 0 bases, with 10 bases between them. CDR1 ENHRY and CDR2 SYGVKD come from the germline V gene. DNA of the CDR3: TGTGCCATCAGTGGAGTCGGGAGCTCCTACAATGAGCAGTTCTTC. It encodes CAISGVGSSYNEQFF.

The chain has TRBV27 and TRBJ2-7; the D gene is possibly TRBD2 (6 bases). This CDR3 has 14 residues. Germline assignment: CDR1 MNHEY and CDR2 SMNVEV (reference sequence). Trimming cost V 3 bases and J 2 bases, with 11 bases left between them. This CDR3 is CASSFRWEAYEQYF. CDR3 DNA: TGTGCCAGCAGTTTTCGCTGGGAGGCCTACGAGCAGTACTTC.

The chain links TRBV5-1 to TRBJ2-1, with unresolved D. The CDR3 is made up of 16 amino acids. The V end was cut by 0 bases, the J end by 0 bases, with 10 bases between. Germline assignment: CDR1 SGHRS and CDR2 YFSETQ. CDR3 sequence: CASSLDSPYSYNEQFF. The CDR3 nucleotides read TGCGCCAGCAGCTTGGATAGCCCATACTCCTACAATGAGCAGTTCTTC. Variable domain in full (rest from reference TRBV5-1 and TRBJ2-1): KAGVTQTPRYLIKTRGQQVTLSCSPISGHRSVSWYQQTPGQGLQFLFEYFSETQRNKGNFPGRFSGRQFSNSRSEMNVSTLELGDSALYLCASSLDSPYSYNEQFFGPGTRLTVL.

This chain uses TRBV6-1 with TRBJ2-5; 8 nucleotides align to TRBD2. CDR3 size: 15 residues. Germline assignment: CDR1 MNHNS and CDR2 SASEGT. V trimming: 2 bases; J trimming: 4 bases; junction bases outside the gene matches: 6. CDR3 bases: TGTGCCAGCAGTGAACAAACTAGCGGCTCAGAGACCCAGTACTTC. Residues: CASSEQTSGSETQYF.

The rearrangement joins TRBV28 to TRBJ2-7, with D perhaps TRBD2 (6 bases). Germline CDR1 is MDHEN and CDR2 is SYDVKM. The CDR3 loop spans 16 amino acids. V shed 5 bases and J shed 1 base, with 18 bases lying between them. CDR3 in DNA: TGTGCCAGCAGTCCTTACACCAAGGAGGGGTCCTACGAGCAGTACTTC. This codes for CASSPYTKEGSYEQYF.

V usage is TRBV30 and J usage is TRBJ2-7; perhaps TRBD2 as D (5 bases). The CDR3 length is 12 residues. Deletions cut 2 bases from V and 5 bases from J, with 10 bases between. Germline values: CDR1 GTSNPN, CDR2 SVGIG (reference sequence). The CDR3 region is CAWSFGENEQYF. For the CDR3, the DNA is TGTGCCTGGAGTTTCGGGGAAAACGAGCAGTACTTC.

The chain recombines TRBV7-9 with TRBJ1-5, with a possible D match to TRBD1 (6 bases). This CDR3 has 17 residues. The V gene's germline CDR1 is SEHNR and CDR2 FQNEAQ (reference sequence). V lost 4 bases and J 1 base, leaving 17 bases between the germline ends. CDR3 region: CASSSGASGTSNQPQHF. The CDR3 nucleotides read TGTGCCAGCAGCTCGGGGGCCTCAGGTACGAGCAATCAGCCCCAGCATTTT.

The chain uses TRBV7-9 and TRBJ2-7; TRBD1 or TRBD2 may be the D gene (6 bases each). Deletions cut 1 base from V and 5 bases from J, with 21 bases between. The CDR3 runs to 17 residues. Germline values: CDR1 SEHNR, CDR2 FQNEAQ (reference sequence). The CDR3 region has the DNA TGTGCCAGCAGCTTAGTAGGGGGGAACGGGGTGGTCAACGAGCAGTACTTC. Protein sequence: CASSLVGGNGVVNEQYF.

The rearrangement joins TRBV19 to TRBJ2-7; 8 bases are shared with TRBD1. This CDR3 has 16 residues. With V trimmed by 5 bases and J by 0 bases, 9 bases remained unmatched. In germline, CDR1 is LNHDA, CDR2 SQIVND (reference sequence). The CDR3 coding sequence is TGTGCCAGTAGTCCCGGACAGGGCTACCTCTCCTACGAGCAGTACTTC. Amino acid sequence: CASSPGQGYLSYEQYF. The full variable domain, its missing parts supplied by reference TRBV19 and TRBJ2-7, is DGGITQSPKYLFRKEGQNVTLSCEQNLNHDAMYWYRQDPGQGLRLIYYSQIVNDFQKGDIAEGYSVSREKKESFPLTVTSAQKNPTAFYLCASSPGQGYLSYEQYFGPGTRLTVT.

The V call is TRBV7-9, the J call TRBJ2-5; 10 bases align to TRBD2. The CDR3 is 15 amino acids. The germline CDR1 and CDR2 sequences are SEHNR and FQNEAQ (reference sequence). Trimming at V came to 5 bases and at J to 2 bases, leaving 5 bases not matched to a gene. The DNA of the CDR3 is TGTGCCAGCAGCCCGGGGACTAGCGAACAAGAGACCCAGTACTTC. As protein: CASSPGTSEQETQYF.